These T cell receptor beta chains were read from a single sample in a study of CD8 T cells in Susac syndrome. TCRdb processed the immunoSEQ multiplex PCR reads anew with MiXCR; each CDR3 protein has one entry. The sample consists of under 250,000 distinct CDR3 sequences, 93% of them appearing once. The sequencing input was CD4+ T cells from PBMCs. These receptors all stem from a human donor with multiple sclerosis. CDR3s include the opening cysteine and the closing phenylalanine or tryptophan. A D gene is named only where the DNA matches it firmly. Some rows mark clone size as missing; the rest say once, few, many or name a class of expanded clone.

CASTTGGQADTQYF,TGTGCCAGCACAACGGGGGGGCAAGCAGATACGCAGTATTTT,TRBJ2-3,TRBV2,TRBD2,14,once
CATSDQPQGDQPQHF,TGTGCCACCAGTGATCAACCTCAGGGGGATCAGCCCCAGCATTTT,TRBJ1-5,TRBV24-1,TRBD1,15,.
CATSDVRLAGGGETQYF,TGTGCCACCAGTGATGTGAGACTAGCGGGAGGAGGAGAGACCCAGTACTTC,TRBJ2-5,TRBV24-1,TRBD2,17,.
CASSSGNGYTF,TGTGCCAGCAGTTCGGGGAATGGCTACACCTTC,TRBJ1-2,TRBV6-6,.,11,.
CASSLFSGIAGEQYF,TGTGCCAGCAGCTTATTTTCAGGGATAGCCGGCGAGCAGTACTTC,TRBJ2-7,TRBV11-2,.,15,.
CASRSTGTYEQYF,TGTGCCAGCAGATCGACAGGAACCTACGAGCAGTACTTC,TRBJ2-7,TRBV6-5,.,13,.
CASSQPGRAEREQYF,TGTGCCAGCAGCCAACCGGGACGGGCGGAGCGAGAGCAGTACTTC,TRBJ2-7,TRBV3-1,.,15,.
CASSDGGVNSGANVLTF,TGTGCCAGTTCGGACGGGGGGGTCAACTCTGGGGCCAACGTCCTGACTTTC,TRBJ2-6,TRBV7-3,TRBD2,17,.
CASSDGGVGYTF,TGTGCCAGCAGTGACGGGGGGGTAGGCTACACCTTC,TRBJ1-2,TRBV6-1,.,12,.
CASSGTGPTYEQYF,TGTGCCAGCAGCGGGACAGGGCCTACCTACGAGCAGTACTTC,TRBJ2-7,TRBV6-2/TRBV6-3,TRBD1,14,.
CASSLMGPPEAFF,TGTGCCAGTAGTCTAATGGGGCCTCCTGAAGCTTTCTTT,TRBJ1-1,TRBV19,.,13,.
CASSPPFRAPGGNEQFF,TGTGCCAGCAGCCCCCCGTTCCGGGCCCCGGGGGGCAATGAGCAGTTCTTC,TRBJ2-1,TRBV7-9,TRBD2,17,.
CASSFRGGYGYTF,TGTGCCAGCAGTTTTCGAGGGGGCTATGGCTACACCTTC,TRBJ1-2,TRBV12-3/TRBV12-4,.,13,.
CASSLFGPVNTEAFF,TGTGCCAGCAGTTTATTCGGGCCGGTAAACACTGAAGCTTTCTTT,TRBJ1-1,TRBV27,.,15,once
CASSYSPGSGNTIYF,TGTGCCAGCAGTTACTCCCCAGGGTCTGGAAACACCATATATTTT,TRBJ1-3,TRBV6-5,.,15,few
CASRGGPKNYGYTF,TGTGCCAGCAGGGGGGGACCCAAGAACTATGGCTACACCTTC,TRBJ1-2,TRBV2,.,14,.
CASSGGTAQETQYF,TGTGCCAGCAGTGGTGGCACCGCCCAAGAGACCCAGTACTTC,TRBJ2-5,TRBV2,.,14,.
CSARDLTGNTEAFF,TGCAGTGCTAGAGATCTAACGGGGAACACTGAAGCTTTCTTT,TRBJ1-1,TRBV20-1,.,14,.
CASSQDLLAGGRGETQYF,TGTGCCAGCAGCCAAGATTTACTAGCGGGGGGCCGGGGGGAGACCCAGTACTTC,TRBJ2-5,TRBV3-1,TRBD2,18,once
CASSPNRLRTSGDTQYF,TGTGCCAGCAGCCCCAATCGTTTGAGGACTAGCGGAGATACGCAGTATTTT,TRBJ2-3,TRBV7-2,TRBD2,17,.
CASRAKWGRGANTGELFF,TGTGCCAGCAGAGCCAAGTGGGGGCGGGGGGCGAACACCGGGGAGCTGTTTTTT,TRBJ2-2,TRBV3-1,TRBD2,18,.
CSVDRGRTMNTEAFF,TGCAGCGTTGACAGGGGGCGGACGATGAACACTGAAGCTTTCTTT,TRBJ1-1,TRBV29-1,TRBD1,15,.
CSARVRGRDYGYTF,TGCAGTGCTCGAGTGCGGGGCCGGGACTATGGCTACACCTTC,TRBJ1-2,TRBV20-1,.,14,.
CSARRTGVGYEQYF,TGCAGTGCTAGACGGACAGGGGTTGGCTACGAGCAGTACTTC,TRBJ2-7,TRBV20-1,TRBD1,14,.
CASSEVGRLSGNTIYF,TGTGCCAGCAGTGAAGTGGGGAGGCTCTCTGGAAACACCATATATTTT,TRBJ1-3,TRBV6-1,.,16,once
CASLSSGANVLTF,TGTGCCAGCCTATCCTCTGGGGCCAACGTCCTGACTTTC,TRBJ2-6,TRBV25-1,.,13,.
CASSQERERDGADTQYF,TGTGCCAGCAGCCAAGAGAGAGAGCGGGACGGCGCAGATACGCAGTATTTT,TRBJ2-3,TRBV3-1,TRBD2,17,once
CASSPPLAGGSDTQYF,TGTGCCAGCAGTCCTCCACTAGCGGGGGGCTCAGATACGCAGTATTTT,TRBJ2-3,TRBV28,TRBD2,16,once
CASSLVRPGAYNEQFF,TGCGCCAGCAGCTTGGTCCGGCCGGGGGCCTACAATGAGCAGTTCTTC,TRBJ2-1,TRBV5-1,.,16,.
CASSYPGQGNEKLFF,TGTGCCAGCAGTTATCCGGGACAGGGCAATGAAAAACTGTTTTTT,TRBJ1-4,TRBV6-6,TRBD1,15,.
CASSLDRGHGNTIYF,TGCGCCAGCAGCTTGGACAGGGGCCATGGAAACACCATATATTTT,TRBJ1-3,TRBV5-1,TRBD1,15,.
CASSDGGRVDQPQHF,TGTGCCAGCAGCGATGGGGGCAGGGTTGATCAGCCCCAGCATTTT,TRBJ1-5,TRBV4-2,.,15,.
CSVGAGRNGYTF,TGCAGCGTTGGGGCAGGGAGGAATGGCTACACCTTC,TRBJ1-2,TRBV29-1,.,12,.
CASSSRPGTVYGYTF,TGCGCCAGCAGCTCACGGCCGGGGACAGTCTATGGCTACACCTTC,TRBJ1-2,TRBV5-1,TRBD1,15,once
CASSRHDPTGNTIYF,TGTGCCAGCAGCCGTCATGATCCCACTGGAAACACCATATATTTT,TRBJ1-3,TRBV5-4,.,15,.